This TCR beta chain is from a study of blood T cell repertoires in COVID-19. Deletions cut 6 bases from V and 5 bases from J, with 15 bases between. The CDR3 sequence is 13 residues long. Germline CDR1 and CDR2: SQVTM and ANQGSEA. Generated by immunoSEQ multiplex PCR, the TCRdb table keeps only in-frame clones and is missing some. The sample carries some 270,000 clones, 65% to 85% recorded once. The sequence came from a man aged 50-59 years who had recovered from COVID-19. The source material was PBMCs or T cells enriched from blood (not recorded which). This rearrangement joins TRBV29-1 to TRBJ2-3, with a tentative D call TRBD2 (5 bases). The CDR3, as DNA: TGCAGCGTAAGCGGACCGGCCAAAGATACGCAGTATTTT. This codes for CSVSGPAKDTQYF.